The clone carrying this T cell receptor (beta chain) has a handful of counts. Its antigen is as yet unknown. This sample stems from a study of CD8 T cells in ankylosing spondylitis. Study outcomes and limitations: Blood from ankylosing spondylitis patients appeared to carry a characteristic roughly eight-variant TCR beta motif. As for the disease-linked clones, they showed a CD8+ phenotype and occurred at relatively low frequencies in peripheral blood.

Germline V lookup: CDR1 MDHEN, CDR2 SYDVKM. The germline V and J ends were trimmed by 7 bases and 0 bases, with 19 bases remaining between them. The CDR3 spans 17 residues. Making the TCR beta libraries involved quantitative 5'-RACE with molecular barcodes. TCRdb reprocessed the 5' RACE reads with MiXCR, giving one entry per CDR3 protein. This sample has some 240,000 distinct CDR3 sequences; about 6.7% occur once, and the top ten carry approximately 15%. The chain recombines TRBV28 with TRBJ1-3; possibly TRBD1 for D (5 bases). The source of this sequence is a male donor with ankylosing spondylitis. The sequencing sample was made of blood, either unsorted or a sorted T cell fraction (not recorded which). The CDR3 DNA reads TGTGCCAGCACCCCACTGGGAGAGGACAACTCTGGAAACACCATATATTTT. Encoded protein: CASTPLGEDNSGNTIYF.